Following are 9 T cell receptor beta chains from one sample sequenced in a study of a mutant IDH1 vaccine in newly diagnosed glioma. Sequencing was performed with immunoSEQ multiplex PCR; in TCRdb, only in-frame clones are kept and a portion is missing. The sample records about 27,000 clones, around four fifths being singletons. For these TCRs, the target antigens are not known. Time point specified: week 35, safety follow-up. In every dose of vaccine, 300 ug of mutant IDH1 20-mer peptide was given alongside topical imiquimod. The starting material was PBMCs, obtained from a glioma patient whose treatment included an IDH1 peptide vaccine. These receptors were collected from a man younger than 40 with glioma.

CDR3 residues: CARSTPSGVQFF. The CDR3 DNA reads as TGTGCCCGGTCGACCCCTAGCGGGGTGCAGTTCTTC. V gene TRBV2 combines with J gene TRBJ2-1, with 9 bases lining up with TRBD2. This CDR3 is built from 12 residues. Germline CDR1 reads SNHLY; CDR2 reads FYNNEI. J lost 12 bases, V lost 11 bases, and 11 bases had no gene match. Filled out from reference TRBV2 and TRBJ2-1, the complete variable domain reads EPEVTQTPSHQVTQMGQEVILRCVPISNHLYFYWYRQILGQKVEFLVSFYNNEISEKSEIFDDQFSVERPDGSNFTLKIRSTKLEDSAMYFCARSTPSGVQFFGPGTRLTVL.

The chain is built from TRBV6-6 and TRBJ1-2; TRBD1 agrees at 9 bases. CDR1 and CDR2 (germline): MNHNY, SVGAGI (reference sequence). V lost 4 bases to trimming and J lost 4 bases; unmatched junction nucleotides: 4. CDR3 length: 14 residues. The chain's CDR3 is CASSSPTGGYGYTF. The CDR3 nucleotides read TGTGCCAGCAGTTCCCCGACAGGGGGCTATGGCTACACCTTC.

This clone appeared a single time. This chain links TRBV7-2 with TRBJ2-3; D not certain. The V and J ends lost 4 bases and 2 bases respectively, with 7 bases between them. The CDR3 contains 13 residues. Germline V gene lookup returns CDR1 SGHTA and CDR2 FQGNSA. Here the CDR3 DNA reads TGTGCCAGCAGCTCCTCCTACACAGATACGCAGTATTTT. It codes for CASSSSYTDTQYF.

V and J are TRBV5-1 and TRBJ2-3, with 12 bases matching TRBD2. V trimming: 1 base; J trimming: 5 bases; junction bases outside the gene matches: 8. Looked up from germline, CDR1 is SGHRS and CDR2 is YFSETQ. The length of the CDR3 is 17 residues. CDR3 sequence: CASSLRSLAGGLDTQYF. In DNA, the CDR3 is TGCGCCAGCAGCTTGAGGAGTCTAGCGGGGGGGCTAGATACGCAGTATTTT.

The chain has TRBV5-1 and TRBJ1-4; TRBD1 might be the D (5 bases). V dropped 5 bases and J dropped 0 bases, with 11 bases sitting between them. The CDR3 is 15 residues long. Germline lookup yields CDR1 SGHRS and CDR2 YFSETQ. Written as DNA, the CDR3 is TGCGCCAGCAGTCTCCAAGGGGCAACTAATGAAAAACTGTTTTTT. Residues: CASSLQGATNEKLFF.

The V call is TRBV30, the J call TRBJ1-4; D is ambiguous. Looked up from germline, CDR1 is GTSNPN and CDR2 is SVGIG (reference sequence). V shed 1 base and J shed 4 bases, with 7 bases lying between them. The CDR3 spans 13 residues. CDR3 in DNA: TGTGCCTGGAGTGGACACTTTAATGAAAAACTGTTTTTT. Amino acid sequence: CAWSGHFNEKLFF.

The V and J genes are TRBV4-1 and TRBJ1-4; D call uncertain. V lost 1 base and J 7 bases, leaving 13 bases between the germline ends. This CDR3 is built from 15 residues. CDR1 is MGHRA, CDR2 YSYEKL, per germline. DNA for the CDR3: TGCGCCAGCAGCCAAGTGGGCCTAAGCGGTGAAAAACTGTTTTTT. This sequence encodes CASSQVGLSGEKLFF.

The rearrangement uses TRBV27 and TRBJ1-4, with 10 positions matching TRBD1. V lost 1 base, J lost 0 bases, and 8 bases stayed unmatched. The germline gives CDR1 MNHEY, CDR2 SMNVEV (reference sequence). The CDR3 has 19 amino acids. CDR3 coding DNA: TGTGCCAGCAGTTTATTTCCCGGGACAGGGGTTTCAACTAATGAAAAACTGTTTTTT. The encoded protein is CASSLFPGTGVSTNEKLFF.

The rearrangement joins TRBV30 to TRBJ2-1, with TRBD2 matching over 9 bases. The ends lost 5 bases at V and 9 bases at J; junction bases unmatched: 2. Germline V gene data show CDR1 as GTSNPN and CDR2 as SVGIG (reference sequence). This CDR3 comprises 11 residues. Here the CDR3 reads CAWVAGVEQFF. In DNA, the CDR3 is TGTGCCTGGGTAGCGGGAGTTGAGCAGTTCTTC.